The 14 T cell receptor beta chains below all came from one sample that was sequenced in a study of siplizumab effects on memory and regulatory T cells. Clones were sequenced by immunoSEQ multiplex PCR, and TCRdb holds only the in-frame ones, with some missing. This sample has 90,000 to 120,000 clones, with over 85% found just once. Sequencing was carried out using Tregs sorted from blood. The source is a human donor in good health.

The genes are TRBV6-5 and TRBJ2-7; no firm D call. This CDR3 comprises 14 residues. The germline V gene encodes CDR1 MNHEY and CDR2 SVGAGI. The ends were cut back, 8 bases at V and 1 base at J, with 15 bases in the middle. CDR3 loop: CASSLVTASYEQYF. The CDR3 DNA follows: TGTGCCAGCTCTCTCGTCACAGCTTCCTACGAGCAGTACTTC.

The V gene is TRBV5-1, the J gene TRBJ1-5, with TRBD1 as a possible D gene (5 bases). The CDR3 runs to 13 residues. Germline loops: CDR1 SGHRS, CDR2 YFSETQ. The V and J ends lost 4 bases and 9 bases respectively, with 14 bases between them. The CDR3 coding sequence is TGCGCCAGCAGCCCCCTAGGGGCCGGGCCCCAGCATTTT. Protein: CASSPLGAGPQHF.

The chain is built from TRBV25-1 and TRBJ2-5; 14 bases agree with TRBD2. Trimming cost V 4 bases and J 1 base; bases outside gene matches: 2. Per the germline V gene, CDR1 is MGHDK and CDR2 is SYGVNS. This CDR3 has 16 amino acids. In DNA, the CDR3 is TGTGCCAGCAGTGCGGGACTAGCGGGAGTCCAAGAGACCCAGTACTTC. The encoded protein is CASSAGLAGVQETQYF.

This chain joins TRBV11-2 and TRBJ2-5; tentatively, D is TRBD2 (6 bases). The J call may be incorrect, as the DNA end agrees better with TRBJ2-7. The CDR3 consists of 16 residues. From germline, CDR1 is SGHAT and CDR2 FQNNGV. CDR3 protein: CASSLEPGLGSHEQYF. Here the CDR3 DNA reads TGTGCCAGCAGCTTGGAACCGGGACTTGGTTCCCACGAGCAGTACTTC.

The chain uses TRBV6-5 and TRBJ2-7, with a weak D call TRBD1 (6 bases). Per germline, CDR1 MNHEY and CDR2 SVGAGI. The CDR3 totals 13 residues. V shed 5 bases and J shed 6 bases, with 14 bases lying between them. The CDR3 reads CASSPQGSIEQYF. DNA for the CDR3: TGTGCCAGCAGTCCACAGGGTTCGATCGAGCAGTACTTC.

The V and J genes are TRBV6-4 and TRBJ2-2; weak D call: TRBD1 (6 bases). CDR1 and CDR2 from the germline V gene are MRHNA and SNTAGT. Trimming removed 3 bases at V and 3 bases at J, with 14 bases between. This CDR3 has 16 amino acids. CDR3 residues: CASSEAYRAHTGELFF. CDR3 DNA: TGTGCCAGCAGTGAGGCCTACAGGGCTCACACCGGGGAGCTGTTTTTT.

J is TRBJ2-1 and V is TRBV19; tentatively, D is TRBD1 or TRBD2 (5 bases each). The CDR3 sequence is 16 residues long. Trimming cost V 3 bases and J 1 base, with 13 bases left between them. The V gene's germline CDR1 is LNHDA and CDR2 SQIVND (reference sequence). The CDR3 loop is CASSIGDLPSYNEQFF. CDR3 nucleotides: TGTGCCAGTAGTATTGGGGACCTTCCATCCTACAATGAGCAGTTCTTC.

The chain links TRBV21-1 to TRBJ2-1. TRBV21-1 counts as a pseudogene. The CDR3 is 16 residues long. The CDR3: CASSILDPSSYNEQFF. CDR3 DNA sequence: TGTGCCAGCAGCATCCTTGACCCGAGCTCCTACAATGAGCAGTTCTTC.

The chain joins TRBV9 to TRBJ2-1; D is undetermined. CDR3 length: 14 amino acids. CDR1 and CDR2 (germline): SGDLS, YYNGEE. Trimming took 0 bases from V and 2 from J, leaving 6 bases between them. The CDR3: CASSVGLPYNEQFF. The CDR3 region has the DNA TGTGCCAGCAGCGTAGGACTCCCCTACAATGAGCAGTTCTTC.

This clone was recorded only once. The chain couples TRBV28 to TRBJ2-5; unclear D gene. Germline values: CDR1 MDHEN, CDR2 SYDVKM. The V end was cut by 7 bases, the J end by 5 bases, with 14 bases between. This CDR3 comprises 13 residues. The CDR3 DNA follows: TGTGCCAGCAAGAATGGGGATGGGGAGACCCAGTACTTC. Translation gives CASKNGDGETQYF.

The table lists this clone with a count of one. The J gene is TRBJ1-6, the V gene TRBV6-6; 8 nucleotides match TRBD1. The CDR3 consists of 15 residues. V lost 6 bases, J lost 7 bases, and 8 bases stayed unmatched. Germline V CDR1 and CDR2: MNHNY, SVGAGI (reference sequence). CDR3 sequence: CASRRQGRGNSPLHF. In DNA, the CDR3 is TGTGCCAGCAGACGACAGGGGAGGGGGAATTCACCCCTCCACTTT.

V and J are TRBV10-3 and TRBJ1-2, with TRBD1 matching 7 bases. The trim removed 5 bases at V and 1 base at J, leaving 10 bases unmatched. The CDR3 length is 16 residues. The germline gives CDR1 ENHRY, CDR2 SYGVKD. The CDR3 bases are TGTGCCATCAGTCCACATGGGACAGCGCTTAACTATGGCTACACCTTC. Its translation is CAISPHGTALNYGYTF.

This sequence joins TRBV10-3 and TRBJ1-1; 8 bases are a match to TRBD1. After removal of 4 bases from V and 3 bases from J, the junction contained 1 base not matched to a gene. Germline values: CDR1 ENHRY, CDR2 SYGVKD. The CDR3 is 13 amino acids. This CDR3 reads CAISVDRDTEAFF. DNA of the CDR3: TGTGCCATCAGTGTGGACAGGGACACTGAAGCTTTCTTT.

This chain connects TRBV6-1 to TRBJ1-5, with TRBD1 as a possible D gene (6 bases). The CDR3 length is 15 residues. Germline values: CDR1 MNHNS, CDR2 SASEGT. Trimming removed 4 bases at V and 1 base at J, with 11 bases between. CDR3 sequence reads: CASSVGATSNQPQHF. The DNA of the CDR3 is TGTGCCAGCAGTGTGGGGGCTACAAGCAATCAGCCCCAGCATTTT.